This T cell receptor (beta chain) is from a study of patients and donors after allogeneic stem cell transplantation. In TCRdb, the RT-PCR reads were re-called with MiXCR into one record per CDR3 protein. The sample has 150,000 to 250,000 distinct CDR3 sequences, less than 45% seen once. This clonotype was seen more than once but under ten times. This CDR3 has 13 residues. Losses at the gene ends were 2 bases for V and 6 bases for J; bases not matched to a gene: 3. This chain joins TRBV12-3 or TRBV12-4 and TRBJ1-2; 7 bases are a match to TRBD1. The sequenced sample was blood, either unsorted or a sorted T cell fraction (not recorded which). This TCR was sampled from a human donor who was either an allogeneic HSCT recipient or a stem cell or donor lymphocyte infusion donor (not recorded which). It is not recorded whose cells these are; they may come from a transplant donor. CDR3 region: CASSLITGDGYTF. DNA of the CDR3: TGTGCCAGCAGTTTAATTACAGGGGATGGCTACACCTTC.